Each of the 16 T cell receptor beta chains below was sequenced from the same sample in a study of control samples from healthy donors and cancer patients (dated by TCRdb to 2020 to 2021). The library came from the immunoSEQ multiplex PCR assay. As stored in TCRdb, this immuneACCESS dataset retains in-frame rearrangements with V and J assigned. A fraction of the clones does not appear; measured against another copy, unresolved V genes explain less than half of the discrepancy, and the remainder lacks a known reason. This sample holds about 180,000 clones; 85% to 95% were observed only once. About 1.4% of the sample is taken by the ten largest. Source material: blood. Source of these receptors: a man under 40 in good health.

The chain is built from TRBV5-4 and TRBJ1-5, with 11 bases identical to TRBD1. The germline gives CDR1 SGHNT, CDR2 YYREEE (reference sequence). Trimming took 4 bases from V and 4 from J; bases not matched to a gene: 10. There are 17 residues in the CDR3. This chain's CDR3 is CASSKDRGRGRNQPQHF. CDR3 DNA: TGTGCCAGCAGCAAGGACAGGGGGCGAGGACGAAATCAGCCCCAGCATTTT.

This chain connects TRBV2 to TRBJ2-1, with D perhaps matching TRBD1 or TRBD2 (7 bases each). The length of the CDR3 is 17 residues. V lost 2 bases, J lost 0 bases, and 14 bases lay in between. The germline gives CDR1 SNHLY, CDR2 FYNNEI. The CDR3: CASSEWGGTVSYNEQFF. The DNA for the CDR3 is TGTGCCAGCAGTGAATGGGGGGGGACAGTCTCCTACAATGAGCAGTTCTTC.

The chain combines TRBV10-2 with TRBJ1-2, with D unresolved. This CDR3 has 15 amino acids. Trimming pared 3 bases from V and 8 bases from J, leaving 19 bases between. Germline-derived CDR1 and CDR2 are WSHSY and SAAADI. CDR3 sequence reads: CASSDLDRVVPGYTF. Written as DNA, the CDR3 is TGCGCCAGCAGTGATTTGGACCGAGTGGTACCCGGCTACACCTTC.

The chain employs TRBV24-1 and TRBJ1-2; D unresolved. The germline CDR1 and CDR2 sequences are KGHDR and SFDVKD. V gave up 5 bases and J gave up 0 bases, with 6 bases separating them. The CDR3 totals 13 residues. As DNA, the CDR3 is TGTGCCACCAGTGTTGGGTCTAACTATGGCTACACCTTC. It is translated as CATSVGSNYGYTF.

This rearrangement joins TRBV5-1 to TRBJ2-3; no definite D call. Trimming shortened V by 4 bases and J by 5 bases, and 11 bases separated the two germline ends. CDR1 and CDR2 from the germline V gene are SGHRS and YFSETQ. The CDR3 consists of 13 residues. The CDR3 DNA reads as TGCGCCAGCAGCATTGAATGGTTAGATACGCAGTATTTT. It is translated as CASSIEWLDTQYF.

The CDR3 DNA is TGTGCCAGCAGCTTAACCTACGAGCAGTACTTC. Amino acids: CASSLTYEQYF. V usage is TRBV7-2 and J usage is TRBJ2-7; D not resolved. CDR1 and CDR2 (germline): SGHTA, FQGNSA. The CDR3 is made up of 11 amino acids. V lost 2 bases and J 2 bases, leaving 1 base between the germline ends. The whole variable domain, filled in from reference TRBV7-2 and TRBJ2-7, reads GAGVSQSPSNKVTEKGKDVELRCDPISGHTALYWYRQSLGQGLEFLIYFQGNSAPDKSGLPSDRFSAERTGGSVSTLTIQRTQQEDSAVYLCASSLTYEQYFGPGTRLTVT.

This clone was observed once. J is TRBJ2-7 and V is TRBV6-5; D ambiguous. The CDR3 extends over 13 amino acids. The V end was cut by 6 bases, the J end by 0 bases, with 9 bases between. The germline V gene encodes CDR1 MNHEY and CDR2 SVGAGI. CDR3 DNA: TGTGCCAGCAGGCGGCCAACCTCCTACGAGCAGTACTTC. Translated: CASRRPTSYEQYF.

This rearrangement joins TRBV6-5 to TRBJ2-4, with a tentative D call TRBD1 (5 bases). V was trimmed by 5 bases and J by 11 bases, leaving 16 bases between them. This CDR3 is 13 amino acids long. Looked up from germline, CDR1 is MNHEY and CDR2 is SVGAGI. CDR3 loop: CASSIDRTGFQYF. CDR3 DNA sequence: TGTGCCAGCAGTATAGACAGAACTGGATTTCAGTACTTC.

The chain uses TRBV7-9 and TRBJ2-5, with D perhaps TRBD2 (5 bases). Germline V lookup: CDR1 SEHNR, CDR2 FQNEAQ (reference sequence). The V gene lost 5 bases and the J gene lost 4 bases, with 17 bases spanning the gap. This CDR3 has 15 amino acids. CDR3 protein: CASSPRGPLRETQYF. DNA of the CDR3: TGTGCCAGCAGCCCGCGAGGGCCACTTCGAGAGACCCAGTACTTC.

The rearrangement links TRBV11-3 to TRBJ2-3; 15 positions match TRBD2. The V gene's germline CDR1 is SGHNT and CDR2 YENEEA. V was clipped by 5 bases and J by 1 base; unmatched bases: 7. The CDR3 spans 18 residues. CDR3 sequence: CASSTGTSGRLRTDTQYF. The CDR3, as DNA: TGTGCCAGCAGCACCGGGACTAGCGGGAGGCTTCGCACAGATACGCAGTATTTT. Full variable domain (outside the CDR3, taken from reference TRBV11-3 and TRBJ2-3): EAGVVQSPRYKIIEKKQPVAFWCNPISGHNTLYWYLQNLGQGPELLIRYENEEAVDDSQLPKDRFSAERLKGVDSTLKIQPAELGDSAVYLCASSTGTSGRLRTDTQYFGPGTRLTVL.

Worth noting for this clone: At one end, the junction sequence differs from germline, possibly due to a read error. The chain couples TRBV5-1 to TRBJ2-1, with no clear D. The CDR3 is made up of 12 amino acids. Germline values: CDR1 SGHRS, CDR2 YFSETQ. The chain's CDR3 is CASRDQIREQLF. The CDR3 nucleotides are TGCGCCAGCAGAGATCAAATCCGCGAGCAGCTCTTC.

The CDR3 here is CASSYWGTVGANVLTF. Written as DNA, the CDR3 is TGTGCCAGCAGTTACTGGGGGACAGTCGGGGCCAACGTCCTGACTTTC. The rearrangement uses TRBV6-2 or TRBV6-3 and TRBJ2-6; 7 positions match TRBD1. The CDR3 totals 16 residues. V lost 1 base to trimming and J lost 4 bases; unmatched junction nucleotides: 4. Germline V gene data show CDR1 as MNHEY and CDR2 as SVGEGT.

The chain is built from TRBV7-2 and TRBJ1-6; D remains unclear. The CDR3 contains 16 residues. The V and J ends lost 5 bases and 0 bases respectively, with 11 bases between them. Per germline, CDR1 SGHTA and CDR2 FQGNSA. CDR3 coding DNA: TGTGCCAGCAGCCCAACTGTGGGCTCCTATAATTCACCCCTCCACTTT. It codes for CASSPTVGSYNSPLHF. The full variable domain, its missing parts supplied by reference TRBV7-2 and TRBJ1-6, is GAGVSQSPSNKVTEKGKDVELRCDPISGHTALYWYRQSLGQGLEFLIYFQGNSAPDKSGLPSDRFSAERTGGSVSTLTIQRTQQEDSAVYLCASSPTVGSYNSPLHFGNGTRLTVT.

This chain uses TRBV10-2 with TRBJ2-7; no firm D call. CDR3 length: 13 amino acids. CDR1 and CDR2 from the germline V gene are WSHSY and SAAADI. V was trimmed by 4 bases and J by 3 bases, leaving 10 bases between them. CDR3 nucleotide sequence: TGCGCCAGCAGTGCGGACCTCAACTACGAGCAGTACTTC. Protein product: CASSADLNYEQYF.

The CDR3 coding sequence is TGTGCCAGTAGTTACGGGACACTCACCCAGGGCTACACCTTC. This encodes CASSYGTLTQGYTF. The V gene is TRBV19, the J gene TRBJ1-2; tentatively, D is TRBD1 (6 bases). Trimming removed 5 bases from V and 8 bases from J, with 18 bases in between. This CDR3 contains 14 residues. The germline V gene has CDR1 LNHDA and CDR2 SQIVND (reference sequence).

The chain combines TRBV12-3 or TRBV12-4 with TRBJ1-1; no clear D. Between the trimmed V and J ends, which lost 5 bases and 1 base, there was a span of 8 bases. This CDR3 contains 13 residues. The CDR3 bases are TGTGCCAGCAGTCCTCGACAGAACACTGAAGCTTTCTTT. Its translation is CASSPRQNTEAFF.